Below are 23 T cell receptor beta chains sequenced from a single sample in a study of blood T cell repertoires in COVID-19. Libraries were prepared by immunoSEQ multiplex PCR; TCRdb keeps only in-frame clonotypes and omits some of them. Here the sample spans 170,000 or so clones, roughly four fifths being singletons. Sequenced: peripheral blood. These receptors were collected from a human donor in a cohort sampled during active COVID-19.

This chain links TRBV21-1 with TRBJ1-2. TRBV21-1 is a listed pseudogene. The CDR3 extends over 14 amino acids. The CDR3 DNA sequence: TGTGCCAGCAGCAAAGAGGGAGATATCTATGGCTACACCTTC. Protein: CASSKEGDIYGYTF.

J is TRBJ2-7 and V is TRBV5-4; 9 positions agree with TRBD1. The CDR3 covers 15 residues. The J segment lost 0 bases and the V segment lost 3 bases, leaving 4 bases of the junction unmatched. Germline assignment: CDR1 SGHNT and CDR2 YYREEE (reference sequence). CDR3 loop: CASSSGQGSSYEQYF. The CDR3 region has the DNA TGTGCCAGCAGCTCCGGACAGGGGAGCTCCTACGAGCAGTACTTC. The full variable domain, completed using reference TRBV5-4 and TRBJ2-7, is ETGVTQSPTHLIKTRGQQVTLRCSSQSGHNTVSWYQQALGQGPQFIFQYYREEENGRGNFPPRFSGLQFPNYSSELNVNALELDDSALYLCASSSGQGSSYEQYFGPGTRLTVT.

J is TRBJ2-1 and V is TRBV9, with 7 nucleotides matching TRBD2. The CDR3 has 16 amino acids. The germline gives CDR1 SGDLS, CDR2 YYNGEE. The ends lost 0 bases at V and 2 bases at J; junction bases unmatched: 5. CDR3 amino acids: CASSVGGGGTYNEQFF. In DNA form, the CDR3 reads TGTGCCAGCAGCGTAGGTGGCGGGGGAACCTACAATGAGCAGTTCTTC. Looking up the rest from reference TRBV9 and TRBJ2-1 gives the full variable domain: DSGVTQTPKHLITATGQRVTLRCSPRSGDLSVYWYQQSLDQGLQFLIQYYNGEERAKGNILERFSAQQFPDLHSELNLSSLELGDSALYFCASSVGGGGTYNEQFFGPGTRLTVL.

J is TRBJ2-2 and V is TRBV7-3; the match to TRBD2 covers 7 bases. The CDR3 runs 15 residues. V gave up 5 bases and J gave up 4 bases; unmatched junction bases: 7. The germline V gene encodes CDR1 SGHTA and CDR2 FQGTGA. The CDR3 region has the DNA TGTGCCAGCAGCCCGAAACTAGCGCCCACCGGGGAGCTGTTTTTT. Translation gives CASSPKLAPTGELFF. Complete variable domain (other parts from reference TRBV7-3 and TRBJ2-2): GAGVSQTPSNKVTEKGKYVELRCDPISGHTALYWYRQSLGQGPEFLIYFQGTGAADDSGLPNDRFFAVRPEGSVSTLKIQRTERGDSAVYLCASSPKLAPTGELFFGEGSRLTVL.

This clone was found once. The rearrangement joins TRBV4-2 to TRBJ2-3; perhaps TRBD2 as D (6 bases). CDR1 is LGHNA and CDR2 is YNFKEQ in the germline V gene. The CDR3 totals 17 residues. Trimming stripped 0 bases from V and 3 bases from J, with 16 bases between. This chain's CDR3 is CASSQEGAAGPTDTQYF. CDR3 DNA: TGTGCCAGCAGCCAAGAAGGAGCAGCGGGCCCTACAGATACGCAGTATTTT.

The CDR3 reads CASSKGGDRLPYEQYF. The CDR3 DNA sequence: TGTGCCAGCAGCAAAGGGGGGGACCGGTTACCCTACGAGCAGTACTTC. This rearrangement joins TRBV21-1 to TRBJ2-7; TRBD2 is the table's D call and was not checked against the DNA. TRBV21-1 is a documented pseudogene. The length of the CDR3 is 16 residues.

The V and J genes are TRBV4-3 and TRBJ1-3; no clear D gene. The ends were cut back, 2 bases at V and 3 bases at J, with 8 bases in the middle. The CDR3 length is 14 residues. Germline lookup yields CDR1 LGHNA and CDR2 YSLEER. CDR3: CASSQQTVGNTIYF. The DNA of the CDR3 is TGCGCCAGCAGCCAACAAACTGTTGGAAACACCATATATTTT.

The J gene is TRBJ2-7, the V gene TRBV11-2; 8 bases map to TRBD1. CDR1 is SGHAT and CDR2 is FQNNGV in the germline V gene. The V and J ends lost 4 bases and 5 bases, in that order; junction bases with no gene match: 16. The CDR3 consists of 17 residues. CDR3 sequence reads: CASSSKPSTGVEDEQYF. The CDR3, as DNA: TGTGCCAGCAGCTCCAAACCCTCGACAGGGGTTGAGGACGAGCAGTACTTC.

This chain joins TRBV2 and TRBJ2-5; no firm D call. The length of the CDR3 is 11 residues. With 5 bases removed from V and 7 bases from J, the gap between germline ends came to 8 bases. The germline V gene encodes CDR1 SNHLY and CDR2 FYNNEI. Written as DNA, the CDR3 is TGTGCCAGCAGTACCCTAAGGACCCAGTACTTC. It yields the protein CASSTLRTQYF.

This chain links TRBV3-1 (or the pseudogene TRBV3-2) with TRBJ2-7, with D possibly matching TRBD1 (6 bases). The CDR3 totals 17 residues. Germline V gene sequence: CDR1 LGHDT, CDR2 YNNKEL (reference sequence). V gave up 1 base and J gave up 0 bases, with 16 bases separating them. For the CDR3, the DNA is TGTGCCAGCAGCCAAGTGTTGGTGGGGGCGAGCTCCTACGAGCAGTACTTC. It is translated as CASSQVLVGASSYEQYF.

This clone was picked up a small number of times. J is TRBJ1-1 and V is TRBV7-9; D possibly corresponds to TRBD1 (6 bases). CDR3 length: 13 amino acids. Germline V lookup: CDR1 SEHNR, CDR2 FQNEAQ (reference sequence). The ends were cut back, 5 bases at V and 1 base at J, with 8 bases in the middle. CDR3 DNA: TGTGCCAGCAGCAGGACAGAGAACACTGAAGCTTTCTTT. Protein sequence: CASSRTENTEAFF.

In nucleotides, the CDR3 is TGTGCCAGCAGCTCGCCGAGCGGGGGATCCTACGAGCAGTACTTC. This encodes CASSSPSGGSYEQYF. The rearrangement links TRBV27 to TRBJ2-7; TRBD2 matches 8 bases. CDR3 length: 15 amino acids. Germline CDR1 and CDR2: MNHEY and SMNVEV (reference sequence). After removal of 6 bases from V and 1 base from J, the junction contained 8 bases not matched to a gene.

This chain uses TRBV19 with TRBJ2-6; no clear D gene. Germline V gene sequence: CDR1 LNHDA, CDR2 SQIVND (reference sequence). The CDR3 spans 16 residues. V shed 7 bases and J shed 0 bases, with 13 bases lying between them. CDR3 sequence (DNA): TGTGCCAGTACGCCAAGACTGAGCTCTGGGGCCAACGTCCTGACTTTC. Amino acid sequence: CASTPRLSSGANVLTF. The complete variable domain, with remaining parts taken from reference TRBV19 and TRBJ2-6, reads DGGITQSPKYLFRKEGQNVTLSCEQNLNHDAMYWYRQDPGQGLRLIYYSQIVNDFQKGDIAEGYSVSREKKESFPLTVTSAQKNPTAFYLCASTPRLSSGANVLTFGAGSRLTVL.

CDR3 amino acids: CASSLETGGTEAFF. CDR3 bases: TGCGCCAGCAGCTTGGAGACAGGGGGCACTGAAGCTTTCTTT. J is TRBJ1-1 and V is TRBV5-1; 9 bases line up with TRBD1. Germline-derived CDR1 and CDR2 are SGHRS and YFSETQ. J lost 4 bases, V lost 0 bases, and 1 base had no gene match. The CDR3 is 14 amino acids.

The chain joins TRBV29-1 to TRBJ1-5; the match to TRBD1 covers 9 bases. The V segment lost 6 bases and the J segment 5 bases; nucleotides outside the gene matches: 5. This CDR3 is 13 amino acids long. Germline V gives CDR1 SQVTM, CDR2 ANQGSEA. DNA of the CDR3: TGCAGCGTCAACGACAGGGGGGATCAGCCCCAGCATTTT. This translates into CSVNDRGDQPQHF.

This clone was seen only a few times. The chain combines TRBV21-1 with TRBJ1-5; the table's D gene call, TRBD1, was not cross checked with the DNA. TRBV21-1 is a pseudogene locus. This CDR3 spans 15 amino acids. In DNA form, the CDR3 reads TGTGCCAGCAGCAACCGGGACATTAGCAATCAGCCCCAGCATTTT. It codes for CASSNRDISNQPQHF.

The chain links TRBV6-5 to TRBJ1-4; D ambiguous. Germline V lookup: CDR1 MNHEY, CDR2 SVGAGI. The CDR3 covers 16 residues. V was trimmed by 3 bases and J by 0 bases, leaving 11 bases between them. This chain's CDR3 is CASSYSLYTTNEKLFF. The CDR3 DNA reads as TGTGCCAGCAGTTATTCATTATACACAACTAATGAAAAACTGTTTTTT.

This chain links TRBV3-1 (or the pseudogene TRBV3-2) with TRBJ2-1; maybe TRBD1 (5 bases). CDR1 and CDR2 (germline): LGHDT, YNNKEL (reference sequence). V lost 1 base and J 3 bases, leaving 7 bases between the germline ends. This CDR3 is built from 14 residues. This CDR3 is CASSQGQGYNEQFF. The CDR3 DNA reads as TGTGCCAGCAGCCAAGGGCAGGGCTACAATGAGCAGTTCTTC.

This clone appeared a single time. This chain joins TRBV23-1 and TRBJ1-1; D possibly corresponds to TRBD1 (5 bases). TRBV23-1 is noted as an ORF with a role that remains uncertain. V was clipped by 0 bases and J by 5 bases, with 7 bases between them. CDR3 length equals 13 residues. CDR3 sequence reads: CASSQSGGTEAFF. The DNA for the CDR3 is TGCGCCAGCAGTCAATCGGGGGGGACTGAAGCTTTCTTT.

This chain joins TRBV14 and TRBJ2-7; D remains unclear. This CDR3 is 11 amino acids long. The V end lost 1 base, the J end lost 4 bases, and 2 bases lay between the germline ends. Germline V gene sequence: CDR1 SGHDN, CDR2 FVKESK. CDR3 coding DNA: TGTGCCAGCAGCCAAGTATACGAGCAGTACTTC. Translating it yields CASSQVYEQYF.

This sequence joins TRBV12-5 and TRBJ2-1, with 7 bases fitting TRBD1. CDR1 and CDR2 from the germline V gene are LGHNT and FRNRAP. The CDR3 loop spans 14 amino acids. J lost 7 bases, V lost 3 bases, and 6 bases had no gene match. The CDR3 DNA reads TGTGCTAGTGGTTTATCAGGGGGTGGGAATGAGCAGTTCTTC. This translates into CASGLSGGGNEQFF.

This clone has only one observation. CDR3 residues: CASSPGGAGNTIYF. The CDR3 DNA sequence: TGTGCCAGCAGCCCCGGGGGGGCAGGAAACACCATATATTTT. The chain couples TRBV7-2 to TRBJ1-3, with a weak D call TRBD1 (6 bases). V lost 5 bases to trimming and J lost 4 bases, with 12 bases between them. The CDR3 is 14 amino acids. Germline lookup yields CDR1 SGHTA and CDR2 FQGNSA.

This clone was detected only once. The chain couples TRBV3-1 (or the pseudogene TRBV3-2) to TRBJ1-5, with a tentative D call TRBD1 (5 bases). The CDR3 has 14 amino acids. V gave up 4 bases and J gave up 5 bases, with 12 bases separating them. The germline CDR1 and CDR2 sequences are LGHDT and YNNKEL (reference sequence). CDR3 residues: CASSRGVGYQPQHF. The CDR3, as DNA: TGTGCCAGCAGCCGGGGGGTGGGGTATCAGCCCCAGCATTTT.